These 24 T cell receptor beta chains came from one sample sequenced in a study of CD8 T cells in ankylosing spondylitis (dated by TCRdb to 2016 to 2017). The research as a whole found: Blood from ankylosing spondylitis patients appeared to be characterized by a TCR beta motif made up of under ten highly homologous amino acid variants.

The library was obtained by 5' RACE. Reads for this sample came from an Illumina HiSeq 2500. Using fastp trimming at Q25 and MiXCR clonotype assembly, TCRdb reanalyzed the public sequencing data and kept in-frame beta chains. Merged by CDR3 protein, the rows form single entries marked with the most common genes and DNA. Within this sample are approximately 500,000 distinct CDR3 sequences, with roughly an eighth of them counted one time only. The ten largest make up under 7.5% of the sample. Their antigen targets remain unknown. The sequencing sample was made of blood, either unsorted or a sorted T cell fraction (not recorded which). The receptors stem from a male donor with ankylosing spondylitis.

This clonotype was seen more than once but under ten times. The chain employs TRBV7-2 and TRBJ2-5, with TRBD2 identical over 8 bases. Germline V gene lookup returns CDR1 SGHTA and CDR2 FQGNSA. This CDR3 spans 17 amino acids. Germline trimming cut 1 base from V and 1 base from J; bases unmatched to any gene: 8. For the CDR3, the DNA is TGTGCCAGCAGCTTAGGGGTAGGCGGGAGGACCCAAGAGACCCAGTACTTC. Its translation: CASSLGVGGRTQETQYF. Drawing the rest from reference TRBV7-2 and TRBJ2-5, the complete variable domain is GAGVSQSPSNKVTEKGKDVELRCDPISGHTALYWYRQSLGQGLEFLIYFQGNSAPDKSGLPSDRFSAERTGGSVSTLTIQRTQQEDSAVYLCASSLGVGGRTQETQYFGPGTRLLVL.

The chain recombines TRBV2 with TRBJ1-2; TRBD1 matches at 7 bases. Germline loops: CDR1 SNHLY, CDR2 FYNNEI. This CDR3 contains 15 residues. The ends lost 5 bases at V and 4 bases at J; junction bases unmatched: 10. DNA for the CDR3: TGTGCCAGCAGTAAAGGCAGACAGGGTGCCTATGGCTACACCTTC. Residues: CASSKGRQGAYGYTF. Full variable domain (missing parts from reference TRBV2 and TRBJ1-2): EPEVTQTPSHQVTQMGQEVILRCVPISNHLYFYWYRQILGQKVEFLVSFYNNEISEKSEIFDDQFSVERPDGSNFTLKIRSTKLEDSAMYFCASSKGRQGAYGYTFGSGTRLTVV.

The rearrangement joins TRBV12-3 or TRBV12-4 to TRBJ2-2, with 9 positions matching TRBD2. J was trimmed by 6 bases and V by 2 bases; bases with no gene match: 7. The CDR3 loop spans 16 amino acids. The CDR3 DNA sequence: TGTGCCAGCAGTTTAAACGGCGGGAGGGCCGCCGGGGAGCTGTTTTTT. Translating gives CASSLNGGRAAGELFF.

The chain has TRBV15 and TRBJ1-2; D ambiguous. Trimming stripped 0 bases from V and 4 bases from J, with 12 bases between. Germline V gene data show CDR1 as LNHNV and CDR2 as YYDKDF (reference sequence). This CDR3 comprises 15 residues. CDR3 region: CATSRELSVLYGYTF. For the CDR3, the DNA is TGTGCCACCAGCAGAGAGCTTTCAGTCCTCTATGGCTACACCTTC.

In this sample, this clonotype turned up a few times. The rearrangement links TRBV10-1 to TRBJ2-3; D gene unclear. Germline values: CDR1 WNHNN, CDR2 SYGVQD (reference sequence). The CDR3 loop spans 14 amino acids. The V end lost 9 bases, the J end lost 0 bases, and 13 bases lay between the germline ends. The CDR3 region has the DNA TGCGCCAGAAAGTATCCTACCAGCACAGATACGCAGTATTTT. Translated: CARKYPTSTDTQYF.

Only a few counts were recorded for this clonotype. CDR3 in amino acids: CASSSYIGTPRETQYF. The CDR3 DNA follows: TGTGCCAGCAGCTCCTACATCGGGACTCCGCGTGAGACCCAGTACTTC. J is TRBJ2-5 and V is TRBV7-9; a weak D match, TRBD2 (6 bases). Looked up from germline, CDR1 is SEHNR and CDR2 is FQNEAQ (reference sequence). Deletions cut 4 bases from V and 5 bases from J, with 20 bases between. CDR3 size: 16 residues.

This clonotype showed up many times. J is TRBJ2-7 and V is TRBV29-1, with 7 bases lining up with TRBD1. The ends lost 7 bases at V and 0 bases at J; junction bases unmatched: 9. The CDR3 sequence is 14 residues long. Germline-derived CDR1 and CDR2 are SQVTM and ANQGSEA. The CDR3 nucleotides are TGCAGCGCCGCAAAACGGGACAGCTCCTACGAGCAGTACTTC. Its protein product is CSAAKRDSSYEQYF.

The V call is TRBV20-1, the J call TRBJ1-4; the D gene is possibly TRBD1 (6 bases). Germline CDR1 DFQATT, CDR2 SNEGSKA (reference sequence). This CDR3 is 13 amino acids long. V was pared by 3 bases and J by 8 bases, with 13 bases between. The CDR3 is CSASLGAGEKLFF. The CDR3 DNA follows: TGCAGTGCTAGTTTGGGGGCAGGGGAAAAACTGTTTTTT.

The chain combines TRBV5-1 with TRBJ2-1, with D unresolved. V was clipped by 4 bases and J by 0 bases, with 11 bases between them. The CDR3 runs 15 residues. Germline CDR1 reads SGHRS; CDR2 reads YFSETQ. CDR3 amino acids: CASSGRPSSYNEQFF. The CDR3 nucleotides read TGCGCCAGCAGCGGTCGTCCCAGCTCCTACAATGAGCAGTTCTTC.

This clonotype was observed at least ten times. The chain is built from TRBV20-1 and TRBJ2-2; possible D gene TRBD2, 6 bases. V dropped 1 base and J dropped 7 bases, with 10 bases sitting between them. Germline V lookup: CDR1 DFQATT, CDR2 SNEGSKA (reference sequence). The CDR3 runs to 13 residues. The CDR3 protein is CSARVLANGELFF. Written as DNA, the CDR3 is TGCAGTGCTAGAGTGCTAGCGAACGGGGAGCTGTTTTTT.

The chain employs TRBV3-1 and TRBJ2-7, with a possible D match to TRBD1 (6 bases). CDR1 is LGHDT and CDR2 is YNNKEL in the germline V gene (reference sequence). The CDR3 runs to 13 residues. Between the trimmed V and J ends, which lost 3 bases and 6 bases, there was a span of 12 bases. The CDR3 sequence: CASSHAFRGEQYV. Here the CDR3 DNA reads TGTGCCAGCAGCCACGCATTCAGGGGCGAGCAGTACGTC.

The sample holds a few counts of this clonotype. The chain employs TRBV12-3 or TRBV12-4 and TRBJ2-3; D not certain. Trimming pared 0 bases from V and 7 bases from J, leaving 5 bases between. The CDR3 consists of 12 residues. The CDR3 coding sequence is TGTGCCAGCAGTTTAGCGCTAAATACGCAGTATTTT. It is translated as CASSLALNTQYF.

This clonotype occurred a few times. The chain couples TRBV7-9 to TRBJ1-5; D perhaps matches TRBD1 (5 bases). The CDR3 sequence is 15 residues long. The germline CDR1 and CDR2 sequences are SEHNR and FQNEAQ (reference sequence). The CDR3 DNA follows: TGTGCAATCACGCTCCCGGGGACCGGCAATCAGCCCCAGCATTTT. Its translation: CAITLPGTGNQPQHF.

V gene TRBV2 combines with J gene TRBJ1-1; D ambiguous. CDR3 length equals 14 residues. Trimming stripped 3 bases from V and 5 bases from J, with 13 bases between. Germline CDR1 reads SNHLY; CDR2 reads FYNNEI. CDR3 in DNA: TGTGCCAGCAGTGACAAGGGAGGTCAGACTGAAGCTTTCTTT. Protein sequence: CASSDKGGQTEAFF. The full variable domain, with the rest looked up from reference TRBV2 and TRBJ1-1, is EPEVTQTPSHQVTQMGQEVILRCVPISNHLYFYWYRQILGQKVEFLVSFYNNEISEKSEIFDDQFSVERPDGSNFTLKIRSTKLEDSAMYFCASSDKGGQTEAFFGQGTRLTVV.

There are a few counts of this clonotype. This sequence joins TRBV25-1 and TRBJ2-3, with TRBD2 identical over 10 bases. The CDR3 loop spans 16 amino acids. The trim removed 6 bases at V and 8 bases at J, leaving 14 bases unmatched. Germline assignment: CDR1 MGHDK and CDR2 SYGVNS. The CDR3 sequence: CASSLSGSGRAGTQYF. The CDR3 nucleotides are TGTGCCAGCAGCTTATCGGGAAGCGGGAGGGCCGGTACGCAGTATTTT.

This clonotype has a count of ten or more. This chain connects TRBV12-3 or TRBV12-4 to TRBJ2-7, with 9 bases identical to TRBD2. After removal of 6 bases from V and 0 bases from J, the junction contained 3 bases not matched to a gene. The CDR3 loop spans 14 amino acids. The CDR3 bases are TGTGCCAGCAGCGGGACTAGCAGCTCCTACGAGCAGTACGTC. Translating it yields CASSGTSSSYEQYV.

The chain combines TRBV20-1 with TRBJ1-2; unclear D gene. CDR3 length: 14 residues. Germline V gene data show CDR1 as DFQATT and CDR2 as SNEGSKA (reference sequence). Trimming removed 5 bases from V and 0 bases from J, with 13 bases in between. The DNA for the CDR3 is TGCAGTGCTCACGGGTACGGAGCTAACTATGGCTACACCTTC. Its translation: CSAHGYGANYGYTF.

CDR3 nucleotide sequence: TGTGCCAGCAGTTTAAGACAGATTTCCAATCAGCCCCAGCATTTT. This codes for CASSLRQISNQPQHF. The chain recombines TRBV12-3 or TRBV12-4 with TRBJ1-5; D possibly corresponds to TRBD1 (5 bases). The V end lost 2 bases, the J end lost 3 bases, and 11 bases lay between the germline ends. The CDR3 has 15 amino acids.

This clonotype has a count of ten or more. The rearrangement uses TRBV5-1 and TRBJ2-1; 7 positions match TRBD2. This CDR3 is built from 16 residues. After removal of 5 bases from V and 4 bases from J, the junction contained 12 bases not matched to a gene. Per germline, CDR1 SGHRS and CDR2 YFSETQ. This CDR3 is CASRPGAGDIYNEQFF. The CDR3 nucleotides read TGCGCCAGCAGACCCGGGGCGGGAGACATTTACAATGAGCAGTTCTTC.

This clonotype was recorded many times. The V call is TRBV20-1, the J call TRBJ2-5; TRBD2 matches 10 bases. Germline V gene data show CDR1 as DFQATT and CDR2 as SNEGSKA (reference sequence). The V and J ends lost 0 bases and 5 bases, in that order; junction bases with no gene match: 9. The CDR3 totals 16 residues. The DNA for the CDR3 is TGCAGTGCTAGAGATCGGGCTAGCGGGAGCGGTGAGACCCAGTACTTC. Translated, it gives CSARDRASGSGETQYF.

This clonotype has a handful of counts. The chain links TRBV5-6 to TRBJ2-5; unclear D gene. The CDR3 extends over 16 amino acids. The V gene lost 3 bases and the J gene lost 7 bases, with 22 bases spanning the gap. Germline-derived CDR1 and CDR2 are SGHDT and YYEEEE. The CDR3 loop reads CASSYTLSTPVSTQYF. CDR3 sequence (DNA): TGTGCCAGCAGCTATACACTTAGCACTCCGGTTTCGACCCAGTACTTC. The variable domain in full, completed from reference TRBV5-6 and TRBJ2-5, reads DAGVTQSPTHLIKTRGQQVTLRCSPKSGHDTVSWYQQALGQGPQFIFQYYEEEERQRGNFPDRFSGHQFPNYSSELNVNALLLGDSALYLCASSYTLSTPVSTQYFGPGTRLLVL.

This clonotype was observed a few times. The CDR3 region has the DNA TGTGCCAGCAGTACCGAAGGGGAGGGCCCCTACAATGAGCAGTTCTTC. Amino acid sequence: CASSTEGEGPYNEQFF. The genes are TRBV27 and TRBJ2-1, with 7 nucleotides matching TRBD2. Germline V gene sequence: CDR1 MNHEY, CDR2 SMNVEV (reference sequence). This CDR3 region has 16 residues. Trimming cost V 5 bases and J 2 bases; bases outside gene matches: 9.

The chain recombines TRBV18 with TRBJ2-2; TRBD1 matches 12 bases. From germline, CDR1 is KGHSH and CDR2 LQKENI. The CDR3 totals 16 residues. V gave up 4 bases and J gave up 6 bases; unmatched junction bases: 6. The CDR3 region is CASSRDRGRFAGELFF. The CDR3 DNA reads as TGTGCCAGCTCACGGGACAGGGGGCGTTTTGCCGGGGAGCTGTTTTTT.

This chain uses TRBV11-2 with TRBJ1-1, with D possibly matching TRBD1 (6 bases). The germline gives CDR1 SGHAT, CDR2 FQNNGV. Trimming removed 8 bases from V and 1 base from J, with 14 bases in between. The CDR3 sequence is 14 residues long. The CDR3 region has the DNA TGTGCCAGCGTGAGCCGGGACAAGAACACTGAAGCTTTCTTT. Its protein product is CASVSRDKNTEAFF.